This record looks at one TCR beta chain sequence and its context. The target antigen is unknown. Sequencing was performed with immunoSEQ multiplex PCR; in TCRdb, only in-frame clones are kept and a portion is missing. The repertoire holds 65,000 to 90,000 clones, with 65% to 90% as singletons. The data were obtained in a study of OX40 agonist ivuxolimab in advanced cancers. The study's findings and limits: In CD8+ T cells, expanded clones were on average more numerous than in CD4+. There was clonal expansion of CD4+ and CD8+ blood T cells by week 6 at 0.1 to 3.0 mg/kg.

Germline CDR1 is MGHDK and CDR2 is SYGVNS. This CDR3 has 16 amino acids. With V trimmed by 10 bases and J by 4 bases, 12 bases remained unmatched. Sampling times: baseline, cycle 4 day 1, cycle 7 day 1. The sequencing here drew on CD4+ or CD8+ T cells sorted from blood, taken in a trial of the OX40 agonist ivuxolimab. The chain employs TRBV25-1 and TRBJ2-3; TRBD2 aligns across 12 bases. The TCR sequence derives from an adult with an advanced solid tumor such as melanoma, head and neck, liver or kidney cancer. CDR3 bases: TGTGCCACCGCCTCACTAGCGGGAGGTGGGGCAGATACGCAGTATTTT. Translation gives CATASLAGGGADTQYF.